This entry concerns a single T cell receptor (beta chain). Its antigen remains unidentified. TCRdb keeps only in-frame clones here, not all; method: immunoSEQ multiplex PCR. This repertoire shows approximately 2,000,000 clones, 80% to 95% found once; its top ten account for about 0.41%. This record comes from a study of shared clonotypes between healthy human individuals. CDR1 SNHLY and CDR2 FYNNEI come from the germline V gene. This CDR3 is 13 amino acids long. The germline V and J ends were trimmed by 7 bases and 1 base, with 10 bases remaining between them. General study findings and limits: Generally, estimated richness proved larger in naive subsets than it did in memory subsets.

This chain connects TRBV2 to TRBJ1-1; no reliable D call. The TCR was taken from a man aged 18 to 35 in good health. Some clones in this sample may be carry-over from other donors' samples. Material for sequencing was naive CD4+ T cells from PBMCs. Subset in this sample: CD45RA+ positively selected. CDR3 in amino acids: CASKTDQNTEAFF. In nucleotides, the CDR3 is TGTGCCAGCAAGACGGATCAGAACACTGAAGCTTTCTTT.